This TCR beta chain was observed in a study of post-analysis software for immune sequencing data. Study results and limitations: Patients carried four or five TRBV segments more frequently than controls did, and TRBV5-6, TRBV5-1 and TRBV20-1 were among them. With F measure, samples from one preparation batch clustered together strongly.

As regards this clonotype: Its specificity is not known.

Each TCR beta cDNA library carried unique molecular identifiers. Each CDR3 protein is one row after TCRdb ran MiXCR on the PCR reads. The repertoire holds almost 700,000 distinct CDR3 sequences, with roughly three fifths as singletons. Germline assignment: CDR1 ENHRY and CDR2 SYGVKD. V was pared by 6 bases and J by 8 bases, with 16 bases between. This CDR3 comprises 13 residues. The TCR comes from a girl aged 2-10 years with multiple sclerosis. The chain combines TRBV10-3 with TRBJ1-2, with D possibly matching TRBD1 (6 bases). Sequencing was performed on blood. CDR3 DNA: TGTGCCATCAGACTAACAGGGCCCTACGGCTACACCTTC. As protein: CAIRLTGPYGYTF.